Listed below are T cell receptor beta chains from one sample, sequenced in a study of CD8+ T cells in alopecia areata. TCRdb keeps only in-frame clones here, not all; method: immunoSEQ multiplex PCR. Here the sample spans about 190,000 clones, roughly three fifths being singletons. The sample in question was CD8+ T cells sorted from blood, obtained at week 24, from a patient treated with tofacitinib. All receptors come from a human donor with alopecia areata. Both conserved end residues are part of each CDR3. A D gene is named only where the DNA matches it firmly. Clone size is stated in some rows and not others, as once, few, many or a class when expanded.

cdr3_aa: CASGYSYNEQFF; cdr3_nt: TGTGCTAGTGGTTATTCCTACAATGAGCAGTTCTTC; j_call: TRBJ2-1; clone_size: NA; d_call: NA; v_call: TRBV12-5
cdr3_aa: CASRGSEAFF; cdr3_nt: TGTGCCAGCAGGGGGTCCGAAGCTTTCTTT; j_call: TRBJ1-1; clone_size: NA; d_call: NA; v_call: TRBV2
cdr3_aa: CSVRLGDPKFGNTIYF; cdr3_nt: TGCAGCGTTCGACTTGGGGACCCCAAGTTTGGAAACACCATATATTTT; j_call: TRBJ1-3; clone_size: few; d_call: NA; v_call: TRBV29-1
cdr3_aa: CSARQYNEQFF; cdr3_nt: TGCAGTGCTAGACAGTACAATGAGCAGTTCTTC; j_call: TRBJ2-1; clone_size: NA; d_call: NA; v_call: TRBV20-1
cdr3_aa: CASSQVGSYTEAFF; cdr3_nt: TGTGCCAGCAGCCAAGTAGGTTCTTACACTGAAGCTTTCTTT; j_call: TRBJ1-1; clone_size: NA; d_call: NA; v_call: TRBV14
cdr3_aa: CSALQGAWGYTF; cdr3_nt: TGCAGCGCCTTACAGGGGGCATGGGGCTACACCTTC; j_call: TRBJ1-2; clone_size: few; d_call: TRBD1; v_call: TRBV29-1
cdr3_aa: CASSSGGRTEKLFF; cdr3_nt: TGTGCCAGCAGCTCCGGGGGGCGAACTGAAAAACTGTTTTTT; j_call: TRBJ1-4; clone_size: NA; d_call: NA; v_call: TRBV5-6
cdr3_aa: CASHSQAGANVLTF; cdr3_nt: TGTGCCAGTCACAGTCAAGCTGGGGCCAACGTCCTGACTTTC; j_call: TRBJ2-6; clone_size: few; d_call: NA; v_call: TRBV19
cdr3_aa: CASSIWDSSSGANVLTF; cdr3_nt: TGTGCCAGCAGCATATGGGACAGTTCCTCTGGGGCCAACGTCCTGACTTTC; j_call: TRBJ2-6; clone_size: NA; d_call: TRBD1; v_call: TRBV7-2
cdr3_aa: CASSWGNTEAFF; cdr3_nt: TGTGCCAGCAGTTGGGGGAACACTGAAGCTTTCTTT; j_call: TRBJ1-1; clone_size: NA; d_call: NA; v_call: TRBV6-5
cdr3_aa: CAAGRQADDEQYF; cdr3_nt: TGTGCCGCCGGCAGGCAGGCAGACGACGAGCAGTACTTC; j_call: TRBJ2-7; clone_size: once; d_call: NA; v_call: TRBV7-9
cdr3_aa: CASSGTGREQYF; cdr3_nt: TGCGCCAGCAGCGGGACAGGGCGTGAGCAGTACTTC; j_call: TRBJ2-7; clone_size: few; d_call: TRBD1; v_call: TRBV5-1
cdr3_aa: CASSVAPSSANYGYTF; cdr3_nt: TGTGCCAGCAGCGTAGCTCCCAGCTCAGCAAACTATGGCTACACCTTC; j_call: TRBJ1-2; clone_size: NA; d_call: NA; v_call: TRBV9
cdr3_aa: CASSDREQFF; cdr3_nt: TGTGCCAGCAGCGACAGAGAGCAGTTCTTC; j_call: TRBJ2-1; clone_size: NA; d_call: NA; v_call: TRBV9
cdr3_aa: CAILDSAYEQYF; cdr3_nt: TGTGCCATCTTAGACAGCGCCTACGAGCAGTACTTC; j_call: TRBJ2-7; clone_size: few; d_call: NA; v_call: TRBV10-3
cdr3_aa: CAGDIRSRETQYF; cdr3_nt: TGTGCCGGGGACATCCGTTCGCGAGAGACCCAGTACTTC; j_call: TRBJ2-5; clone_size: NA; d_call: NA; v_call: TRBV30
cdr3_aa: CAWTVGPEDTQYF; cdr3_nt: TGTGCCTGGACTGTCGGGCCTGAAGATACGCAGTATTTT; j_call: TRBJ2-3; clone_size: few; d_call: NA; v_call: TRBV30
cdr3_aa: CASSARDREFYEQYF; cdr3_nt: TGTGCCAGCAGCGCCCGGGACAGGGAGTTCTACGAGCAGTACTTC; j_call: TRBJ2-7; clone_size: NA; d_call: TRBD1; v_call: TRBV9
cdr3_aa: CASSLSGQEQYF; cdr3_nt: TGTGCCAGCAGCTTATCCGGCCAGGAGCAGTACTTC; j_call: TRBJ2-7; clone_size: NA; d_call: NA; v_call: TRBV7-9
cdr3_aa: CASSLGTSGAHTDTQYF; cdr3_nt: TGTGCCAGCAGCTTAGGGACTAGCGGGGCTCACACAGATACGCAGTATTTT; j_call: TRBJ2-3; clone_size: few; d_call: TRBD2; v_call: TRBV13
cdr3_aa: CASSPGGYEQYF; cdr3_nt: TGTGCCAGCTCCCCCGGGGGATACGAGCAGTACTTC; j_call: TRBJ2-7; clone_size: NA; d_call: NA; v_call: TRBV11-3
cdr3_aa: CASTMGTTTYEQYF; cdr3_nt: TGTGCCAGCACCATGGGCACAACAACCTACGAGCAGTACTTC; j_call: TRBJ2-7; clone_size: NA; d_call: NA; v_call: TRBV5-6
cdr3_aa: CASRAYPINTGELFF; cdr3_nt: TGTGCCAGCAGAGCGTACCCTATTAACACCGGGGAGCTGTTTTTT; j_call: TRBJ2-2; clone_size: few; d_call: NA; v_call: TRBV6-1
cdr3_aa: CASSPGGISEQYF; cdr3_nt: TGTGCCAGCAGTCCAGGGGGTATAAGCGAGCAGTACTTC; j_call: TRBJ2-7; clone_size: NA; d_call: TRBD1; v_call: TRBV25-1
cdr3_aa: CASSLGGSSYEQYF; cdr3_nt: TGCGCCAGCAGCTTGGGCGGGAGCTCCTACGAGCAGTACTTC; j_call: TRBJ2-7; clone_size: NA; d_call: TRBD2; v_call: TRBV5-1
cdr3_aa: CASSALRGGGADTQYF; cdr3_nt: TGTGCCAGCAGCGCCCTACGGGGCGGGGGGGCAGATACGCAGTATTTT; j_call: TRBJ2-3; clone_size: NA; d_call: TRBD2; v_call: TRBV7-8
cdr3_aa: CASSAPGQGAGNTIYF; cdr3_nt: TGTGCCAGCAGCGCTCCGGGACAGGGGGCTGGAAACACCATATATTTT; j_call: TRBJ1-3; clone_size: NA; d_call: TRBD1; v_call: TRBV9
cdr3_aa: CASSLADRAQETQYF; cdr3_nt: TGTGCCAGCAGTTTGGCGGACAGGGCCCAAGAGACCCAGTACTTC; j_call: TRBJ2-5; clone_size: once; d_call: TRBD1; v_call: TRBV27
cdr3_aa: CASSEARYRENEQFF; cdr3_nt: TGTGCCAGCAGTGAAGCGCGTTATAGAGAAAATGAGCAGTTCTTC; j_call: TRBJ2-1; clone_size: few; d_call: NA; v_call: TRBV6-1
cdr3_aa: CASSLGSSGYTF; cdr3_nt: TGTGCCAGCAGCTTGGGATCGTCTGGCTACACCTTC; j_call: TRBJ1-2; clone_size: few; d_call: NA; v_call: TRBV5-6
cdr3_aa: CASSALTNTEAFF; cdr3_nt: TGTGCCAGCAGCGCCCTCACGAACACTGAAGCTTTCTTT; j_call: TRBJ1-1; clone_size: few; d_call: NA; v_call: TRBV13
cdr3_aa: CASSVEASAAPSRQYF; cdr3_nt: TGTGCCAGCAGCGTAGAGGCATCGGCAGCCCCTAGTCGGCAGTACTTC; j_call: TRBJ2-7; clone_size: few; d_call: NA; v_call: TRBV9
cdr3_aa: CASSQSSGDWSNEQFF; cdr3_nt: TGCGCCAGCAGTCAATCGTCTGGGGACTGGTCCAATGAGCAGTTCTTC; j_call: TRBJ2-1; clone_size: NA; d_call: NA; v_call: TRBV23-1
cdr3_aa: CASSLQVPRSNQPQHF; cdr3_nt: TGTGCCAGCAGTCTTCAGGTCCCGCGGAGCAATCAGCCCCAGCATTTT; j_call: TRBJ1-5; clone_size: few; d_call: NA; v_call: TRBV2
cdr3_aa: CATSRGVSGGETQYF; cdr3_nt: TGTGCCACCAGCAGAGGAGTTTCTGGGGGAGAGACCCAGTACTTC; j_call: TRBJ2-5; clone_size: NA; d_call: NA; v_call: TRBV15
cdr3_aa: CSVETGRTEAFF; cdr3_nt: TGCAGCGTAGAGACAGGGCGGACTGAAGCTTTCTTT; j_call: TRBJ1-1; clone_size: few; d_call: TRBD1; v_call: TRBV29-1
cdr3_aa: CASGFGGLNTEAFF; cdr3_nt: TGTGCTAGTGGTTTTGGGGGTCTGAACACTGAAGCTTTCTTT; j_call: TRBJ1-1; clone_size: NA; d_call: NA; v_call: TRBV12-5
cdr3_aa: CASSFTGSGTGELFF; cdr3_nt: TGCGCCAGCAGCTTCACAGGGAGTGGCACCGGGGAGCTGTTTTTT; j_call: TRBJ2-2; clone_size: NA; d_call: NA; v_call: TRBV5-1
cdr3_aa: CASSLPAKDTEAFF; cdr3_nt: TGTGCCAGCAGCTTACCGGCCAAAGACACTGAAGCTTTCTTT; j_call: TRBJ1-1; clone_size: NA; d_call: NA; v_call: TRBV7-9
cdr3_aa: CASSLGGGTDTQYF; cdr3_nt: TGTGCCAGCAGCTTGGGGGGTGGCACAGATACGCAGTATTTT; j_call: TRBJ2-3; clone_size: NA; d_call: NA; v_call: TRBV5-6
cdr3_aa: CASSWGSAYEQYF; cdr3_nt: TGCGCCAGCAGCTGGGGGAGCGCCTACGAGCAGTACTTC; j_call: TRBJ2-7; clone_size: NA; d_call: NA; v_call: TRBV5-1
cdr3_aa: CASSLVLDSPTGELFF; cdr3_nt: TGTGCCAGCAGCTTAGTTTTGGACAGTCCCACCGGGGAGCTGTTTTTT; j_call: TRBJ2-2; clone_size: NA; d_call: NA; v_call: TRBV7-6
cdr3_aa: CATSWGGRTGELFF; cdr3_nt: TGTGCCACCAGCTGGGGAGGAAGGACCGGGGAGCTGTTTTTT; j_call: TRBJ2-2; clone_size: NA; d_call: NA; v_call: TRBV15
cdr3_aa: CASSYRVTNTEAFF; cdr3_nt: TGTGCCAGCAGTTACAGGGTAACCAACACTGAAGCTTTCTTT; j_call: TRBJ1-1; clone_size: NA; d_call: NA; v_call: TRBV6-5
cdr3_aa: CASSRRQGGSPLHF; cdr3_nt: TGTGCCAGCAGCCGGAGACAGGGCGGTTCACCCCTCCACTTT; j_call: TRBJ1-6; clone_size: few; d_call: TRBD1; v_call: TRBV7-9
cdr3_aa: CAMEGTGELFF; cdr3_nt: TGTGCCATGGAGGGAACCGGGGAGCTGTTTTTT; j_call: TRBJ2-2; clone_size: NA; d_call: NA; v_call: TRBV7-9
cdr3_aa: CASSLGSNYGYTF; cdr3_nt: TGTGCCAGCAGCTTGGGTTCAAACTATGGCTACACCTTC; j_call: TRBJ1-2; clone_size: NA; d_call: NA; v_call: TRBV5-6
cdr3_aa: CSAGQPYEAFF; cdr3_nt: TGCAGCGCCGGACAGCCTTATGAAGCTTTCTTT; j_call: TRBJ1-1; clone_size: NA; d_call: NA; v_call: TRBV29-1
cdr3_aa: CASSFSAGQTTYGYTF; cdr3_nt: TGTGCCAGCAGTTTCTCCGCGGGACAGACAACCTATGGCTACACCTTC; j_call: TRBJ1-2; clone_size: NA; d_call: TRBD1; v_call: TRBV27
cdr3_aa: CASSLGVGVEQYF; cdr3_nt: TGTGCCAGCAGCTTGGGGGTCGGAGTCGAGCAGTACTTC; j_call: TRBJ2-7; clone_size: NA; d_call: NA; v_call: TRBV5-4
cdr3_aa: CASSLGPNYEQYF; cdr3_nt: TGTGCCAGCAGCTTAGGCCCGAATTACGAGCAGTACTTC; j_call: TRBJ2-7; clone_size: NA; d_call: NA; v_call: TRBV13
cdr3_aa: CASRPDRSGNYGYTF; cdr3_nt: TGCGCCAGCAGACCAGACAGATCCGGTAACTATGGCTACACCTTC; j_call: TRBJ1-2; clone_size: NA; d_call: NA; v_call: TRBV5-1
cdr3_aa: CASSSRGELYF; cdr3_nt: TGTGCCAGCAGCTCTAGAGGGGAATTGTACTTC; j_call: TRBJ2-5; clone_size: NA; d_call: NA; v_call: TRBV11-2
cdr3_aa: CASSSPGTGGFYEQYF; cdr3_nt: TGTGCCAGCAGCTCACCCGGGACAGGGGGCTTCTACGAGCAGTACTTC; j_call: TRBJ2-7; clone_size: NA; d_call: TRBD1; v_call: TRBV7-9